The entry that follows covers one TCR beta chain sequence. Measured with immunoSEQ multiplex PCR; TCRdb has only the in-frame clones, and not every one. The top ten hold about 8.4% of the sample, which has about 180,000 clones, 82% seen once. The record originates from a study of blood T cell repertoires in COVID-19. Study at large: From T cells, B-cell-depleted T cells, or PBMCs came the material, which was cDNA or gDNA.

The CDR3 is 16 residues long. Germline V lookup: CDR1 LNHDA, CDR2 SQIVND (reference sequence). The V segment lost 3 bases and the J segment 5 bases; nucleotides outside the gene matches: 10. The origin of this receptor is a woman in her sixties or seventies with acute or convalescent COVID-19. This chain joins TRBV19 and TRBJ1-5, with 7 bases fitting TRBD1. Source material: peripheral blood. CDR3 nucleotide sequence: TGTGCCAGTAGTATTCACTCCGGGACAGATTATCAGCCCCAGCATTTT. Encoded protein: CASSIHSGTDYQPQHF.